This section outlines one TCR beta chain sequence together with its context. Antigen: not known. This entry is derived from a study of blood T cell dynamics during melanoma immunotherapy. Overall study: Standard first-line treatment here was pembrolizumab or nivolumab plus ipilimumab in metastatic melanoma. Study-level points and caveats: The study could not tell melanoma-specific clones from general immune activation.

The sample's time point: pre-treatment baseline. One draw preceded checkpoint blockade; another followed its first cycle at week 3. CDR3 length equals 15 residues. The V gene lost 0 bases and the J gene lost 4 bases, with 10 bases spanning the gap. Germline V lookup: CDR1 SGHNT, CDR2 YYREEE (reference sequence). Sequencing was performed with immunoSEQ multiplex PCR; in TCRdb, only in-frame clones are kept and a portion is missing. This sample has under 15,000 clones, with about 82% found just once. This sample comprised blood, obtained from a patient treated with checkpoint blockade. The chain joins TRBV5-4 to TRBJ2-2; D gene uncertain. The receptor was isolated from a human donor with melanoma. Here the CDR3 reads CASSLVGRSTGELFF. The CDR3 bases are TGTGCCAGCAGCTTGGTCGGGCGGAGCACCGGGGAGCTGTTTTTT.